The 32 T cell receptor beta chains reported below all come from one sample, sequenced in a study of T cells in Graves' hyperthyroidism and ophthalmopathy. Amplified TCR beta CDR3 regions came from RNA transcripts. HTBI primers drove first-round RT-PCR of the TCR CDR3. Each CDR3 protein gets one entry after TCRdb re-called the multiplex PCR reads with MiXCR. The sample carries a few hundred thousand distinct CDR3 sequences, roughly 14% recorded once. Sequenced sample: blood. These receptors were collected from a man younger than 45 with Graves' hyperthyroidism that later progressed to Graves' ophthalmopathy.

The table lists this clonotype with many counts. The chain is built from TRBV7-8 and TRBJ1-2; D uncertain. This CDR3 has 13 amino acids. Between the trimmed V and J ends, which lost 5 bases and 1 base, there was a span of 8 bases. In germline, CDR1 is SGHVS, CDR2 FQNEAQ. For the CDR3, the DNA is TGTGCCAGCAGCCAGCTAGTTAACTATGGCTACACCTTC. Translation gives CASSQLVNYGYTF.

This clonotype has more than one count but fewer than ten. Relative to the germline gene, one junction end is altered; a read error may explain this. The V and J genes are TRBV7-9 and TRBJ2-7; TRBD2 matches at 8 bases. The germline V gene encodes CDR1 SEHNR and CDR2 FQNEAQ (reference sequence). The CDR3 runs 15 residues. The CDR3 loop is CASSLGGGTVYGQYF. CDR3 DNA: TGTGCCAGCAGCTTAGGCGGGGGGACCGTTTACGGGCAGTACTTC.

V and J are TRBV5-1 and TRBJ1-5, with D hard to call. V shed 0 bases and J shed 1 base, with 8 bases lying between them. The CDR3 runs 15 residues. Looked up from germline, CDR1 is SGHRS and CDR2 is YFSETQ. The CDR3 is CASSLGVPSNQPQHF. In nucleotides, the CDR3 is TGCGCCAGCAGCTTGGGAGTGCCCAGCAATCAGCCCCAGCATTTT.

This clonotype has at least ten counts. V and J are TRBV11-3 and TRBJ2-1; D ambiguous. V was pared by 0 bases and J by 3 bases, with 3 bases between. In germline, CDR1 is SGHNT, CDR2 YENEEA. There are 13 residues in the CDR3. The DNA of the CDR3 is TGTGCCAGCAGCTTAGAAGGCTACAATGAGCAGTTCTTC. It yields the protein CASSLEGYNEQFF. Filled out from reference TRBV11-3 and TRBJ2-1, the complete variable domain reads EAGVVQSPRYKIIEKKQPVAFWCNPISGHNTLYWYLQNLGQGPELLIRYENEEAVDDSQLPKDRFSAERLKGVDSTLKIQPAELGDSAVYLCASSLEGYNEQFFGPGTRLTVL.

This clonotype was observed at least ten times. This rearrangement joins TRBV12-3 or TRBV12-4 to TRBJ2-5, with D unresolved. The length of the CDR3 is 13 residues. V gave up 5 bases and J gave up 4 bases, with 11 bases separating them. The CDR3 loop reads CASSRTRGETQYF. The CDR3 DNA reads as TGTGCCAGCAGTCGGACCCGCGGAGAGACCCAGTACTTC.

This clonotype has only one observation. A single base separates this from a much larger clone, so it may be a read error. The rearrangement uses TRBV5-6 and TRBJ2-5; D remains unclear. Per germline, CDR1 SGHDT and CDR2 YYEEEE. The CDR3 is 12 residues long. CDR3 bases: TGTGTCAGCAGCCCTCCGGAAGGGACCCAGTACTTC. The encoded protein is CVSSPPEGTQYF.

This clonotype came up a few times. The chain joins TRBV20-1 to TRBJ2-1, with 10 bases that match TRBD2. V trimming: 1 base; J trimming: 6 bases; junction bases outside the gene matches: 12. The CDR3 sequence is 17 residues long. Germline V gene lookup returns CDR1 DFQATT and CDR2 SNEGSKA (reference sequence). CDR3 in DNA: TGCAGTGCTAGAGTGACTAGTTTTAGGACTAGCGGCAATGAGCAGTTCTTC. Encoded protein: CSARVTSFRTSGNEQFF.

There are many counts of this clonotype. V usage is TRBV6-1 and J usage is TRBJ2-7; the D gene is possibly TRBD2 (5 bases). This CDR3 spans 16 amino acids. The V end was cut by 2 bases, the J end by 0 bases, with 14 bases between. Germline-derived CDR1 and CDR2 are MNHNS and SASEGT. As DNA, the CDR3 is TGTGCCAGCAGTGAACATCGGGCTGCGGGCTCCTACGAGCAGTACTTC. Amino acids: CASSEHRAAGSYEQYF.

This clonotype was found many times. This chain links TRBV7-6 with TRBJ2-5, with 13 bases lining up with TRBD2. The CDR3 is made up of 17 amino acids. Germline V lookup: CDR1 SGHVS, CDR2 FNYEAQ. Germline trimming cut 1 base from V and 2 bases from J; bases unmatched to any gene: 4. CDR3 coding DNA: TGTGCCAGCAGCTTAGAGACTAGCGGGGGGACTCAAGAGACCCAGTACTTC. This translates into CASSLETSGGTQETQYF.

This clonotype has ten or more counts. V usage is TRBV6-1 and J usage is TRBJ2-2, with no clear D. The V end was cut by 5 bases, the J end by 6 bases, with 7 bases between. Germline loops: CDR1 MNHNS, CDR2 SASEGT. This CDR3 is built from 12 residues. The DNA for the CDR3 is TGTGCCAGCAGTTATTTTCCCGGGGAGCTGTTTTTT. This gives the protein CASSYFPGELFF.

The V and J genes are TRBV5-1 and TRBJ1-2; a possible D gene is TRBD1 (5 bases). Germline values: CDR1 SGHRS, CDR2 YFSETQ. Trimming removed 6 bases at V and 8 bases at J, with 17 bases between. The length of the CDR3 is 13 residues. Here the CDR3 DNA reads TGCGCCAGCACCCTGGGGGTGCGAGAGGGCTACACCTTC. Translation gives CASTLGVREGYTF. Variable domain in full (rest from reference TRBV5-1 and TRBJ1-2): KAGVTQTPRYLIKTRGQQVTLSCSPISGHRSVSWYQQTPGQGLQFLFEYFSETQRNKGNFPGRFSGRQFSNSRSEMNVSTLELGDSALYLCASTLGVREGYTFGSGTRLTVV.

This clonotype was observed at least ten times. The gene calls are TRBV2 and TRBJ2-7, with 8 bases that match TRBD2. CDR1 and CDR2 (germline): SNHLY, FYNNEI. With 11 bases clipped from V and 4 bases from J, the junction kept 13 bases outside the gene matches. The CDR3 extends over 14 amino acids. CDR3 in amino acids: CAATGSGERYEQYF. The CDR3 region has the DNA TGTGCCGCGACGGGTAGCGGGGAGAGGTACGAGCAGTACTTC.

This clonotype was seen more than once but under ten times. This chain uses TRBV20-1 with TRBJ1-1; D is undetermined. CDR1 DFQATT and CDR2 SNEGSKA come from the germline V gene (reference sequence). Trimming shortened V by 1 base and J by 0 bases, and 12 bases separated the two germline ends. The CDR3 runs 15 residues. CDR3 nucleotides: TGCAGTGCTAGAGTGCTCGGTTCCGTGAACACTGAAGCTTTCTTT. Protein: CSARVLGSVNTEAFF.

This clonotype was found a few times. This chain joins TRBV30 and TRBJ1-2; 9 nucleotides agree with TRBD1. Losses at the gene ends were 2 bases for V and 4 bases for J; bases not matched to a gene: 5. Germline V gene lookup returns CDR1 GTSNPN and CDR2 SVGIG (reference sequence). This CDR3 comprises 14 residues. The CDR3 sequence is CAWSRDRELYGYTF. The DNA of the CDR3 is TGTGCCTGGAGTAGGGACAGGGAGCTCTATGGCTACACCTTC.

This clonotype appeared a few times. DNA for the CDR3: TGTGCCAGCGGACCGAATATGAGGAAAGAGACCCAGTACTTC. Encoded protein: CASGPNMRKETQYF. The rearrangement joins TRBV11-2 to TRBJ2-5; D remains ambiguous. Germline loops: CDR1 SGHAT, CDR2 FQNNGV. The V end lost 8 bases, the J end lost 3 bases, and 16 bases lay between the germline ends. This CDR3 is 14 amino acids long.

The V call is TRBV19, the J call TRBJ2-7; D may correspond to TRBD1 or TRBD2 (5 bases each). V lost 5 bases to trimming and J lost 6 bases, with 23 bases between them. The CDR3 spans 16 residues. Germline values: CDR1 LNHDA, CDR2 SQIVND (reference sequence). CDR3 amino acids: CASSSPRDGVLGEQYF. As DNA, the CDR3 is TGTGCCAGTAGTTCACCACGGGACGGCGTACTGGGCGAGCAGTACTTC.

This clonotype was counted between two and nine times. The CDR3 DNA sequence: TGTGCCAGCAGCGCCGGACTAGCAAGTTACAATGAGCAGTTCTTC. Translating it yields CASSAGLASYNEQFF. This sequence joins TRBV7-3 and TRBJ2-1; 8 bases line up with TRBD2. Germline V gives CDR1 SGHTA, CDR2 FQGTGA. The CDR3 is 15 residues long. Trimming took 5 bases from V and 4 from J; bases not matched to a gene: 7. The full variable domain, completed using reference TRBV7-3 and TRBJ2-1, is GAGVSQTPSNKVTEKGKYVELRCDPISGHTALYWYRQSLGQGPEFLIYFQGTGAADDSGLPNDRFFAVRPEGSVSTLKIQRTERGDSAVYLCASSAGLASYNEQFFGPGTRLTVL.

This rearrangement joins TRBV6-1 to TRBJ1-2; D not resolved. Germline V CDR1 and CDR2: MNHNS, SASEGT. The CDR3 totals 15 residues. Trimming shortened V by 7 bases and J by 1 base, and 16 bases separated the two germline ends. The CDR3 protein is CASKPERLSNYGYTF. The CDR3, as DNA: TGTGCCAGCAAGCCGGAGAGACTGAGTAACTATGGCTACACCTTC.

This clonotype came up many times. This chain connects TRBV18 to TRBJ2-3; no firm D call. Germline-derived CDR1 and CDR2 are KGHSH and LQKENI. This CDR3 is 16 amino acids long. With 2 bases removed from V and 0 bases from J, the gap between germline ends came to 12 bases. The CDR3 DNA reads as TGTGCCAGCTCACCAAGTCCCCCGTGGAGCACAGATACGCAGTATTTT. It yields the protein CASSPSPPWSTDTQYF.

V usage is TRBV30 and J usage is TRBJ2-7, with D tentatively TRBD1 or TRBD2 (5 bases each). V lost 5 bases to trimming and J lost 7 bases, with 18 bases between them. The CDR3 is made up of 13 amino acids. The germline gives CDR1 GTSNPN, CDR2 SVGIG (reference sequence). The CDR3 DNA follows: TGTGCCTGGCGACGGGGACCGCGTAGAGAGCAGTACTTC. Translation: CAWRRGPRREQYF.

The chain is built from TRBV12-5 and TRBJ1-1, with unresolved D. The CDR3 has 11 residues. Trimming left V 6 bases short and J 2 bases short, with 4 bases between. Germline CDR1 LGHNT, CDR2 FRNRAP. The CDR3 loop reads CASGDNTEAFF. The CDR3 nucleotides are TGTGCTAGTGGGGATAACACTGAAGCTTTCTTT.

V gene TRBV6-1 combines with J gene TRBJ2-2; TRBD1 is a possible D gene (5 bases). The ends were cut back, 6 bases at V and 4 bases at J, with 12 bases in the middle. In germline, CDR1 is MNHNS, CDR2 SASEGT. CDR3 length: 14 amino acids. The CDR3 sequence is CASRSAGFTGELFF. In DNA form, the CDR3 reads TGTGCCAGCAGATCCGCAGGGTTCACCGGGGAGCTGTTTTTT.

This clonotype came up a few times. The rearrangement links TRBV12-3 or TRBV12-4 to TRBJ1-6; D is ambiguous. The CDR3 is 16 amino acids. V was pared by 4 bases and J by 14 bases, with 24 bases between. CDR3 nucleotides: TGTGCCAGCAGTTCCGTTTGGCAGACGAGTCTAAAGGCCCTCCACTTT. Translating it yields CASSSVWQTSLKALHF.

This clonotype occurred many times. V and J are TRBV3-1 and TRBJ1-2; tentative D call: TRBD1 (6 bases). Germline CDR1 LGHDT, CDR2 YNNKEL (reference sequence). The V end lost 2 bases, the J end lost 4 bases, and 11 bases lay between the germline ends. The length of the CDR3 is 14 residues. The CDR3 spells CASSQRGKSYGYTF. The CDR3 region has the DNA TGTGCCAGCAGCCAAAGGGGGAAGAGCTATGGCTACACCTTC.

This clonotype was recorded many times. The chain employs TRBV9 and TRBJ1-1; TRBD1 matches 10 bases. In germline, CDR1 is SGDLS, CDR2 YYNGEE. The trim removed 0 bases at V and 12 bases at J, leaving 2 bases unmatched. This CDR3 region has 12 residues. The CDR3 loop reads CASSVAGQGPFF. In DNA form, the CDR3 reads TGTGCCAGCAGCGTAGCGGGACAGGGGCCTTTCTTT.

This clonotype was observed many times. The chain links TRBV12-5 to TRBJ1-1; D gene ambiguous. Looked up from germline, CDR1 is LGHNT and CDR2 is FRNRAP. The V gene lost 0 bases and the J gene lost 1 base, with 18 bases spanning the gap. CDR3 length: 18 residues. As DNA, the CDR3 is TGTGCTAGTGGTTTGGTACAAATTAAGGTAGGGAGGAACACTGAAGCTTTCTTT. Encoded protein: CASGLVQIKVGRNTEAFF.

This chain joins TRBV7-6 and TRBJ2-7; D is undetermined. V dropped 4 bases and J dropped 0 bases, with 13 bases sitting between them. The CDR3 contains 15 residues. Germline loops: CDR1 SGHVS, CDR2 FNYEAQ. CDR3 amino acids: CASSSVGPLSYEQYF. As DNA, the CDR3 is TGTGCCAGCAGCTCTGTAGGGCCCCTCTCCTACGAGCAGTACTTC.

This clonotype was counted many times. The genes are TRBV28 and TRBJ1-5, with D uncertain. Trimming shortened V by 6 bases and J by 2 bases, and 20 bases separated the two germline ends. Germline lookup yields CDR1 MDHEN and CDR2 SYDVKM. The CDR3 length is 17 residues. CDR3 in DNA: TGTGCCAGCAGACCTACCCTTCTACGGGAGGGCAATCAGCCCCAGCATTTT. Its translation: CASRPTLLREGNQPQHF.

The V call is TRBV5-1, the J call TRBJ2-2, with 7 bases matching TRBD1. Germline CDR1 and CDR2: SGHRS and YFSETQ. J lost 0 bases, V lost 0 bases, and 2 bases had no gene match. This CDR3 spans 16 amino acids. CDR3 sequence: CASSLGDSPNTGELFF. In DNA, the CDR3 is TGCGCCAGCAGCTTGGGGGACAGCCCGAACACCGGGGAGCTGTTTTTT.

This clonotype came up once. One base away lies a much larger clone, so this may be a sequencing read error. The CDR3 loop is CASSPRAGISSYEQYF. Here the CDR3 DNA reads TGTGCCAGCAGTCCCAGAGCGGGCATCTCCTCCTACGAGCAGTACTTC. This chain uses TRBV27 with TRBJ2-7; a possible D gene is TRBD2 (6 bases). With 5 bases removed from V and 0 bases from J, the gap between germline ends came to 17 bases. The CDR3 covers 16 residues. The germline V gene has CDR1 MNHEY and CDR2 SMNVEV (reference sequence).

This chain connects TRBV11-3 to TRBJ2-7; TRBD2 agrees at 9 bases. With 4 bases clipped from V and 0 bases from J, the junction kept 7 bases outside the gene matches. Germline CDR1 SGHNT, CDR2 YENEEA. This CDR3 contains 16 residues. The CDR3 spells CASSYRLAGASYEQYF. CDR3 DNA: TGTGCCAGCAGCTATCGGTTAGCGGGGGCCTCCTACGAGCAGTACTTC.

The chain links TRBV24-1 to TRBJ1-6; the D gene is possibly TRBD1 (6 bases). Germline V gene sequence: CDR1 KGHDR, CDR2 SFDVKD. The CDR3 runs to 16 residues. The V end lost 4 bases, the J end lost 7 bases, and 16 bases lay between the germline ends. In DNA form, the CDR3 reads TGTGCCACCAGTGACCCCAAACAGGGTTCCAATTCACCCCTCCACTTT. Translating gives CATSDPKQGSNSPLHF.